This T cell receptor beta chain was sequenced in a study of T cells in Graves' hyperthyroidism and ophthalmopathy. Study in general: Peripheral blood was obtained at initial diagnosis, preceding any treatment.

Amplification yielded TCR beta CDR3 regions, with RNA transcripts as the source. The primer set for the first-round RT-PCR of the TCR CDR3 was HTBI. TCRdb redid the calling of the multiplex PCR reads with MiXCR, one entry per CDR3 protein. The table has some 760,000 distinct CDR3 sequences, 14% seen once. Uncontrolled infection, other autoimmune disease, pregnancy or lactation led to exclusion. Clinical symptoms, serum thyroxine and TRAb, thyroid ultrasound and orbital computed tomography were used for the diagnoses. Only a few counts were recorded for this clonotype. Germline assignment: CDR1 LGHDT and CDR2 YNNKEL (reference sequence). This CDR3 contains 13 residues. Trimming left V 3 bases short and J 10 bases short, with 15 bases between.

The TCR comes from a woman aged 18-29 years with Graves' hyperthyroidism. Material for sequencing was blood. V gene TRBV3-1 combines with J gene TRBJ1-1; D gene uncertain. CDR3 sequence (DNA): TGTGCCAGCAGCCACGGCAGGTCGGGAGTAGCTTTCTTT. Translation: CASSHGRSGVAFF.